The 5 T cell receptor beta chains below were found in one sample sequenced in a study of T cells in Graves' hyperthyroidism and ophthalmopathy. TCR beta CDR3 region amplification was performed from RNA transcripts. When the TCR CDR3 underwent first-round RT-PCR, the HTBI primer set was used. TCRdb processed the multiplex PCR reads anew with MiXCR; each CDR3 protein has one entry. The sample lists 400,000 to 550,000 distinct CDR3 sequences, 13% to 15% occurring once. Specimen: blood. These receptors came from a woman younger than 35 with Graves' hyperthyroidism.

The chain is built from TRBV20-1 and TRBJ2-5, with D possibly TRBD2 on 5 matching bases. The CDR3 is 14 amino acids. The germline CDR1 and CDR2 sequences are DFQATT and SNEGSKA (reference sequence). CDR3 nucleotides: TGCAGCAGAACGGTCGGCAGCGGACAAGAGACCCAGTACTTC. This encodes CSRTVGSGQETQYF.

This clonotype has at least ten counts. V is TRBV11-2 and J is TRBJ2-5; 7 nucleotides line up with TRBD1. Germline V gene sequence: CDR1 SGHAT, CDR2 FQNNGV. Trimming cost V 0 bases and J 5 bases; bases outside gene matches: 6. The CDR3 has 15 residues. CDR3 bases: TGTGCCAGCAGCTTAGATGGGCAGGGGGACGAGACCCAGTACTTC. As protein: CASSLDGQGDETQYF.

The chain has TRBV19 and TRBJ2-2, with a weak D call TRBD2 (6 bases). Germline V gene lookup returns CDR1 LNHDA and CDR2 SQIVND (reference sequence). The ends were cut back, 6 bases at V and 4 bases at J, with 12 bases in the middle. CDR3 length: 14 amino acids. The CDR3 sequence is CASRKTRSTGELFF. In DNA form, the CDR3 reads TGTGCCAGTAGAAAGACTAGGTCCACCGGGGAGCTGTTTTTT.

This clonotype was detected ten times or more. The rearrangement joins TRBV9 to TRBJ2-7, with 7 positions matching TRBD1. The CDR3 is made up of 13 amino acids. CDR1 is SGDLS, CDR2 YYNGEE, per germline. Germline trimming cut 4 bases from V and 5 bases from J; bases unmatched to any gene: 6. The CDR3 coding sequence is TGTGCCAGCAGCAGAGACAGGGCCCACGAGCAGTACTTC. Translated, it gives CASSRDRAHEQYF.

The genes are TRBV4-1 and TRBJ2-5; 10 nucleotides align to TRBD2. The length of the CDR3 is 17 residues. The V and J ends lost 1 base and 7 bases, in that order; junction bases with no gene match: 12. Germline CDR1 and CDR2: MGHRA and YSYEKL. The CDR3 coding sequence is TGCGCCAGCAGCCAAGGGGAAGGCCTAGCGGGAGAGATGACCCAGTACTTC. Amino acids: CASSQGEGLAGEMTQYF.